This entry concerns a single T cell receptor beta chain. The antigen it binds to is not known. No base quality values were provided; no much bigger clone lies one nucleotide off. TCRbeta CDR3 regions were amplified from genomic DNA by means of the immunoSEQ Assay, a bias-controlled multiplex PCR. The study's own analysis went as follows. The number of nucleated cells in each sample was estimated by amplification of reference gene primers within the assay. To quantify the absolute abundance of each unique TCRbeta CDR3 rearrangement, sequence reads were collapsed and filtered. For each sample, productive Simpson clonality was calculated by taking the square root of Simpson's diversity index across productive rearrangements. In TCRdb, the immuneACCESS table is reduced to in-frame sequences with V and J assigned. These tables do not hold every clone; where another copy was compared, an unresolved V gene accounts for under half, and the others remain unexplained. V, J and clone size are taken as reported in that table, and D and trimming were inferred from the DNA itself. A total of roughly 60,000 clones appear in this sample, almost 85% of them only once. Clones ranked in the top ten supply about 3.2% of the sample.

This sample is drawn from a study of blood T cell repertoires in COVID-19 (TCRdb year 2020). About the investigation overall: Samples covering the acute and convalescent phases of COVID-19 were provided by collaborators in the United States, Italy and Spain. The prospective study material was composed of cDNA or gDNA derived from T cells, B-cell-depleted T cells, or PBMCs. A freely available public database, intended as a resource for researchers studying the immune response to SARS-CoV-2, is where the repertoires were released. Deeply sampled blood TCRbeta repertoires from subjects exposed to, actively infected with, or recovered from COVID-19 were included in the dataset. Samples came from the ongoing ImmuneRACE study (first 160 participants) plus 1,254 subjects from 6 global collaborators. Nearly every sample came with metadata listing a de-identified subject ID, COVID-19 status, age in years and sex. Where HLA class I and class II types were available, the types were taken from metadata supplied by the sample provider, not from assay-based typing. Beyond this particular receptor, the publication reports: Clinical and demographic metadata were provided uncurated, with the amount varying by source and participant.

Compared with germline, V lacks 5 bases and J lacks 8 bases; bases without a gene match: 7. CDR1 SGDLS and CDR2 YYNGEE are derived from the germline V gene. The CDR3 numbers 13 residues from cysteine through phenylalanine. Only CDR3 DNA is held: 39 bases, read in frame from base 1. The collaborating institutions used their own protocols to collect whole blood in K2EDTA tubes. Collaborator samples were shipped for TCRbeta analysis as frozen whole blood, isolated PBMCs, or DNA extracted from either sample type. The specimen sequenced was peripheral blood. This clonotype was obtained from a man in his fifties or sixties with acute or convalescent COVID-19. The chain uses TRBV9 and TRBJ2-1; the central 7 bases match TRBD2. The nucleotide sequence is TGTGCCAGCAGGGGACTAAGCCGCGATGAGCAGTTCTTC. The translation is CASRGLSRDEQFF.